This T cell receptor beta chain was identified during a study of T cells after yellow fever vaccination (dated by TCRdb to between 2018 and 2021). Regarding the complete study: The SMART-Seq v4 Ultra Low Input RNA kit was used to prepare libraries from fractions with low cell numbers. Blood was collected at multiple timepoints before and after primary and secondary immunization, and bulk PBMC replicates and cell subsets were isolated. To follow T-cell clones before and after primary and booster YFV17D yellow fever vaccination, bulk TCR alpha and beta repertoires were sequenced over time. Two healthy male donors, one aged 18 to 30 and one aged 30 to 40 years, made up the cohort. Study-wide conclusions, independent of this receptor: Compared with the primary T-cell response, the secondary T-cell response was faster but weaker, reaching its peak on day 5 rather than on day 15. Most clones expanded after primary vaccination were re-detected after the booster (almost 97% of CD4 and approximately 85% of CD8), suggesting broad memory maintenance. A small fraction of clonotypes showed up in both the CD4 and CD8 compartments, probably as a result of convergent recombination. Computational filtering was needed because FACS-sorted repertoires could contain abundant contaminating clonotypes from the bulk population. Only a couple of donors were included in the study, so the extent to which the findings can be generalized is limited.

The treatment or condition label for this specimen denotes: live attenuated yellow fever vaccine strain. At each blood-draw timepoint, two biological replicates of bulk PBMCs were obtained. A standard Ficoll-Paque protocol was used to isolate PBMCs from peripheral blood. RNA was extracted with TriZol from bulk PBMCs, CD4 and CD8 fractions, and dextramer-positive and dextramer-negative fractions. Sequenced using an Illumina NovaSeq 6000. TCR cDNA was synthesized by 5'RACE template switching, through which a universal primer site and unique molecular identifiers were introduced. Priming of cDNA synthesis was performed from both the TCR alpha and TCR beta constant segments. Library amplification used two PCR steps, and the second PCR step added sample barcodes and sequencing adapters. Sequencing of the libraries was done on either Illumina HiSeq 2500 (2x100 bp) or NovaSeq (2x150 bp). The original pipeline was this. Demultiplexing of reads and collapsing into UMI consensus sequences were performed with MIGEC, and V(D)J alignment was carried out with MiXCR. Vaccine-responding clonotypes were defined with edgeR using replicate PBMC samples, requiring FDR below 0.01 and a log2 fold change above 5 up to day 15. Bulk clonotypes were assigned CD4 or CD8 identity according to which sequenced CD4 or CD8 repertoire held them at higher abundance. TCRdb handled the public reads itself, with Q25 trimming in fastp and clone calling in MiXCR, and kept productive beta chains. Identical CDR3 proteins give one entry, which carries the most common genes and DNA. Here the V and J calls rest on TCRdb's processing, not on the authors' analysis. This sample gives around 310,000 distinct CDR3 sequences in total; 3.5% to 4.5% of them show up just once. 19% of the sample comes from the top ten.

According to the germline V gene, CDR1 reads SGHRS and CDR2 reads YFSETQ. The CDR3 starts with the cysteine, ends with the phenylalanine, and has 13 residues. Left in the record is the CDR3 DNA by itself, 39 bases read in frame from the first base. V and J lose 0 bases and 7 bases, and a span of 10 bases separates them. On this clonotype: Its antigen specificity is not known. One base away there is no much larger clone; base qualities are not given.

The material sequenced was PBMCs, taken 15 days after the yellow fever booster vaccination. Recombination joined TRBV5-1 with TRBJ1-1; the D gene is unclear. The sequence derives from a man younger than 35 who received the YFV17D yellow fever vaccine. The base sequence is TGCGCCAGCAGCTTGGCCTCAGACGGTGAAGCTTTCTTT. This is translated as CASSLASDGEAFF.